The rows below give T cell receptor beta chains drawn from one sample of a study of T-cell reconstitution after alpha-beta-depleted transplantation in children. TCRdb reprocessed the PCR reads with MiXCR, giving one entry per CDR3 protein. Among 190,000 or so distinct CDR3 sequences listed, roughly 6.3% were seen once. The sequencing here drew on PBMCs, taken before TCRalphabeta/CD19-depleted stem cell transplant. These receptors all come from a girl under three years old with combined immunodeficiency, due to receive a stem cell transplant. CDR3s include the opening cysteine and the closing phenylalanine or tryptophan. A D gene is named only where the DNA matches it firmly. The size entry is marked missing in some rows and otherwise reads once, few, many or a size class.

j_gene	d_gene	abundance	v_gene	CDR3aa	CDR3nt
TRBJ2-3	-	many	TRBV6-5	CASSYGDKLATQYF	TGTGCCAGCAGTTACGGGGACAAGCTAGCTACGCAGTATTTT
TRBJ2-1	-	many	TRBV12-3/TRBV12-4	CASSGPPSYNEQFF	TGTGCCAGCAGTGGCCCCCCCTCCTACAATGAGCAGTTCTTC
TRBJ2-4	-	many	TRBV20-1	CSAPGLLGSINIQYF	TGCAGTGCACCGGGACTCCTGGGGTCTATCAACATTCAGTACTTC
TRBJ2-1	TRBD1	many	TRBV28	CASSFGTGGYNEQFF	TGTGCCAGCAGTTTCGGGACAGGGGGATACAATGAGCAGTTCTTC
TRBJ2-1	-	many	TRBV2	CASSEPGYNEQFF	TGTGCCAGCAGTGAGCCGGGATACAATGAGCAGTTCTTC
TRBJ2-2	TRBD2	many	TRBV4-2	CASSRVQQAGGLDGELFF	TGTGCCAGCAGCCGTGTACAACAAGCGGGGGGGCTCGACGGGGAGCTGTTTTTT
TRBJ2-2	TRBD1	many	TRBV5-8	CASSFRTGGTGELFF	TGTGCCAGCAGCTTCCGGACAGGAGGAACCGGGGAGCTGTTTTTT
TRBJ2-1	-	many	TRBV6-2/TRBV6-3	CASSYVNSIFYNEQFF	TGTGCCAGCAGTTACGTCAACAGTATTTTTTACAATGAGCAGTTCTTC
TRBJ2-7	-	-	TRBV14	CASSQVRTVSEQYF	TGTGCCAGCAGCCAAGTACGGACTGTCTCTGAGCAGTACTTC
TRBJ2-3	-	many	TRBV5-1	CASSPERGGTPDTDTQYF	TGCGCCAGCAGCCCGGAGAGGGGTGGAACTCCAGACACAGATACGCAGTATTTT
TRBJ2-1	TRBD2	few	TRBV7-2	CASSLALLAGSSYNEQFF	TGTGCCAGCAGCTTAGCGCTTCTAGCGGGTAGCTCCTACAATGAGCAGTTCTTC
TRBJ2-7	-	many	TRBV5-8	CASSPGIAYEQYF	TGTGCCAGCAGCCCCGGGATTGCCTACGAGCAGTACTTC
TRBJ2-7	TRBD1	few	TRBV29-1	CSVPRDRGLSGSYEQYF	TGCAGCGTGCCCCGGGACAGGGGGCTGTCGGGCTCCTACGAGCAGTACTTC
TRBJ2-7	-	-	TRBV29-1	CSVAGDGVSYEQYF	TGCAGCGTTGCAGGGGACGGAGTATCTTACGAGCAGTACTTC
TRBJ1-1	-	many	TRBV5-1	CASSGGTGSTEAFF	TGCGCCAGCAGCGGGGGGACGGGGAGCACTGAAGCTTTCTTT
TRBJ2-3	TRBD2	few	TRBV7-2	CASSFIAGGLSTDTQYF	TGTGCCAGCAGCTTTATAGCGGGGGGGCTGAGCACAGATACGCAGTATTTT
TRBJ1-4	-	many	TRBV29-1	CSVGGLDEKLFF	TGCAGCGTTGGGGGGCTTGATGAAAAACTGTTTTTT
TRBJ2-1	-	-	TRBV21-1	CASSPPPTGTSGKGDTYNEQFF	TGTGCCAGCAGTCCCCCCCCCACCGGGACTAGCGGTAAAGGGGACACCTACAATGAGCAGTTCTTC
TRBJ2-7	-	-	TRBV7-9	CASSSSSSYEQYF	TGTGCCAGCAGCTCCTCGAGCTCCTACGAGCAGTACTTC
TRBJ2-3	TRBD2	many	TRBV18	CASSPREGDTQYF	TGTGCCAGCTCACCAAGGGAGGGAGATACGCAGTATTTT
TRBJ1-1	-	many	TRBV11-3	CASSLRRMNTEAFF	TGTGCCAGCAGCTTACGCAGGATGAACACTGAAGCTTTCTTT
TRBJ2-2	-	many	TRBV12-3/TRBV12-4	CASSATGTGELFF	TGTGCCAGCAGCGCGACAGGCACCGGGGAGCTGTTTTTT
TRBJ2-5	-	many	TRBV5-4	CASLVSQETQYF	TGTGCCAGCCTTGTTTCCCAAGAGACCCAGTACTTC
TRBJ2-3	TRBD2	once	TRBV2	CASSDGTSFRDTQYF	TGTGCCAGCAGTGATGGGACTAGCTTCAGAGATACGCAGTATTTT
TRBJ2-1	TRBD2	many	TRBV29-1	CSVEAGVSYNEQFF	TGCAGCGTTGAGGCGGGAGTATCCTACAATGAGCAGTTCTTC
TRBJ2-1	-	many	TRBV7-9	CASSLALPSGSYNEQFF	TGTGCCAGCAGCTTAGCGCTCCCTAGTGGCTCCTACAATGAGCAGTTCTTC
TRBJ2-1	-	many	TRBV19	CASSIGRVNEQFF	TGTGCCAGTAGTATAGGGAGGGTTAATGAGCAGTTCTTC
TRBJ2-5	TRBD2	-	TRBV7-2	CASSLVGGGAQETQYF	TGTGCCAGCAGCTTAGTGGGGGGAGGGGCACAAGAGACCCAGTACTTC
TRBJ1-1	-	-	TRBV6-2/TRBV6-3	CASSRPARSEAFF	TGTGCCAGCAGCCGACCGGCGCGGAGTGAAGCTTTCTTT
TRBJ2-1	TRBD2	-	TRBV20-1	CSATSGSLDEQFF	TGCAGTGCTACTAGCGGGAGCTTAGATGAGCAGTTCTTC
TRBJ2-1	TRBD2	many	TRBV3-1	CASSPRTSGTYNEQFF	TGTGCCAGCAGCCCCCGGACTAGCGGGACGTACAATGAGCAGTTCTTC
TRBJ2-1	TRBD2	-	TRBV30	CAWMIAGVNNEQFF	TGTGCCTGGATGATAGCGGGGGTCAACAATGAGCAGTTCTTC
TRBJ2-1	-	many	TRBV6-2/TRBV6-3	CASSYSIYTRRISYNEQFF	TGTGCCAGCAGTTACTCGATTTACACTCGACGAATCTCCTACAATGAGCAGTTCTTC
TRBJ1-1	-	many	TRBV29-1	CSVAFRQVNTEAFF	TGCAGCGTTGCGTTCAGACAGGTGAACACTGAAGCTTTCTTT
TRBJ1-5	-	many	TRBV4-2	CASSPGANQPQHF	TGTGCCAGCAGCCCAGGAGCAAATCAGCCCCAGCATTTT
TRBJ2-1	TRBD2	many	TRBV7-2	CASSDGGGRGYNEQFF	TGTGCCAGCAGCGACGGGGGAGGGCGAGGATACAATGAGCAGTTCTTC
TRBJ2-2	TRBD1	many	TRBV5-1	CAGATGMNAGELFF	TGCGCCGGCGCGACAGGGATGAACGCCGGGGAGCTGTTTTTT
TRBJ1-2	TRBD1	many	TRBV6-2/TRBV6-3	CASSSGQLYGYTF	TGTGCCAGCAGTTCGGGACAGCTCTATGGCTACACCTTC
TRBJ1-5	-	many	TRBV28	CASSRFPGQVSNQPQHF	TGTGCCAGCAGCCGCTTTCCGGGACAAGTTAGCAATCAGCCCCAGCATTTT
TRBJ1-1	-	many	TRBV6-2/TRBV6-3	CASSYQGVRTEAFF	TGTGCCAGCAGTTATCAGGGAGTGAGGACTGAAGCTTTCTTT
TRBJ2-5	-	many	TRBV6-1	CASSPPVETQYF	TGTGCCAGCAGTCCCCCAGTAGAGACCCAGTACTTC
TRBJ2-1	-	many	TRBV20-1	CSVPGPLINEQFF	TGCAGTGTTCCGGGACCCCTCATCAATGAGCAGTTCTTC
TRBJ2-3	-	many	TRBV29-1	CSVEEGTGGVADTQYF	TGCAGCGTTGAAGAGGGAACAGGGGGGGTAGCAGATACGCAGTATTTT
TRBJ1-2	-	many	TRBV12-3/TRBV12-4	CASSRDINYGYTF	TGTGCCAGCAGCCGGGACATTAACTATGGCTACACCTTC
TRBJ2-7	-	many	TRBV5-1	CASSWKDSSYEQYF	TGCGCCAGCAGCTGGAAGGACAGCTCCTACGAGCAGTACTTC
TRBJ2-2	TRBD2	many	TRBV20-1	CSARDKREMDGELFF	TGCAGTGCTAGAGATAAGCGGGAAATGGACGGGGAGCTGTTTTTT
TRBJ2-7	-	many	TRBV12-3/TRBV12-4	CASTSESYEQYF	TGTGCCAGCACCTCGGAATCCTACGAGCAGTACTTC
TRBJ1-6	-	few	TRBV7-6	CASGIKEWGNPPGFNSPLHF	TGTGCCAGCGGAATAAAAGAGTGGGGCAACCCACCAGGGTTCAATTCACCCCTCCACTTT
TRBJ2-5	TRBD2	many	TRBV4-1	CASSQVTSGGLQETQYF	TGCGCCAGCAGCCAAGTCACTAGCGGGGGGCTTCAAGAGACCCAGTACTTC
TRBJ2-7	-	many	TRBV21-1	CASSKVRRGGGYYEQYF	TGTGCCAGCAGCAAAGTACGGCGGGGTGGGGGCTACTACGAGCAGTACTTC
TRBJ2-1	-	many	TRBV29-1	CSVEGFEQFF	TGCAGCGTTGAGGGATTTGAGCAGTTCTTC
TRBJ1-5	-	-	TRBV20-1	CSALDGDQPQHF	TGCAGTGCCTTGGACGGCGATCAGCCCCAGCATTTT
TRBJ2-5	-	few	TRBV11-2	CASSPHPGVQETQYF	TGTGCCAGCAGCCCGCACCCCGGGGTCCAAGAGACCCAGTACTTC
TRBJ1-2	-	-	TRBV5-1	CASSSERPNYGYTF	TGCGCCAGCAGCTCGGAACGACCAAACTATGGCTACACCTTC